This TCR beta chain was captured by sequencing in a study of regulatory and conventional T cells in RAG deficiency. General study findings and limits: Omenn syndrome and CID/AS patients had around 100-fold fewer unique Treg TCR beta sequences, versus around 9.8-fold elsewhere.

Trimming removed 6 bases from V and 0 bases from J, with 9 bases in between. The CDR3 spans 15 residues. The germline gives CDR1 MNHNS, CDR2 SASEGT. With respect to this clone: What it binds is unknown.

The method was immunoSEQ multiplex PCR; TCRdb's version includes in-frame clones alone and lacks a portion of them. The data contain under 20,000 clones, about 91% of them singletons. The sorted regulatory T cells were CD4+, CD25-high and CD127-low, with genomic DNA sequenced. These records were also assigned to another study, of regulatory T cells. As that report states: Primers: 52 TRBV forward and 13 TRBJ reverse.

The clonotype originates from a human donor in good health. Material: Tregs sorted from blood. This rearrangement joins TRBV6-1 to TRBJ2-6, with TRBD2 as a possible D gene (6 bases). CDR3 protein: CASREGGSGANVLTF. As DNA, the CDR3 is TGTGCCAGCAGGGAGGGCGGCTCTGGGGCCAACGTCCTGACTTTC.